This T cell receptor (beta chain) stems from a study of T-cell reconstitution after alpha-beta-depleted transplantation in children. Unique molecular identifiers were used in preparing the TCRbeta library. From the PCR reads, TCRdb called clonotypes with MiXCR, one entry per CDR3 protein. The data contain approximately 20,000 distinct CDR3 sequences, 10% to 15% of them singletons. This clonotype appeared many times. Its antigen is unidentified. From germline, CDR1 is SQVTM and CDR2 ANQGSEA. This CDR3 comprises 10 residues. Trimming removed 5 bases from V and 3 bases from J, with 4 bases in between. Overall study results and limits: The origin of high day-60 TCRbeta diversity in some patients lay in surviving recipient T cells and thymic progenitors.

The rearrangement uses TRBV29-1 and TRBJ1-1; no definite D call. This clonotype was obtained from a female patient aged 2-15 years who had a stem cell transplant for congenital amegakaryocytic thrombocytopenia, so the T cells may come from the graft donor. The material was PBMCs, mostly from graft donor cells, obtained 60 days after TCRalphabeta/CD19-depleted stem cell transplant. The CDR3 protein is CSVQYTEAFF. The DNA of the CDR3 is TGCAGCGTTCAGTACACTGAAGCTTTCTTT.